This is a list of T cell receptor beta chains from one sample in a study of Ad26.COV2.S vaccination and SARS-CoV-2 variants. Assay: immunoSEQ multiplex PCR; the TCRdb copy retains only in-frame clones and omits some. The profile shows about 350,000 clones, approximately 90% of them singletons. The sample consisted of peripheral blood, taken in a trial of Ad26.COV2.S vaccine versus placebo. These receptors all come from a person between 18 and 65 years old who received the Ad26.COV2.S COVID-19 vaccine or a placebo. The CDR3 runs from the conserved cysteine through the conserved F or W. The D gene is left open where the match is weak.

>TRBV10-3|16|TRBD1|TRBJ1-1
CAISEWDSGENTEAFF
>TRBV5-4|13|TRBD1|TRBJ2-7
CASSSGTVYEQYF
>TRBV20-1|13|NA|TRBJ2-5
CSASGTVRETQYF
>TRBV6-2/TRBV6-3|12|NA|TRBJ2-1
CASSASGREQFF
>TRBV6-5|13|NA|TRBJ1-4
CASSYASNEKLFF
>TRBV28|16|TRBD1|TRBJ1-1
CASRDRGRGLKTEAFF
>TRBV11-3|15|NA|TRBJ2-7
CASSPGGRGTYEQYF
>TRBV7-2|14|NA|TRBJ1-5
CASSPRRGDQPQHF
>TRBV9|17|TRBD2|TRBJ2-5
CASSVGGLAAQEGTQYF
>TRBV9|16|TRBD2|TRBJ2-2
CASSPAGTKNTGELFF
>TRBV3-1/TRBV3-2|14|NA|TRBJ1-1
CASSQVMGNTEAFF
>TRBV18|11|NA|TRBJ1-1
CASSQGKEAFF
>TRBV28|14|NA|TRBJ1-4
CASSVDRTNEKLFF
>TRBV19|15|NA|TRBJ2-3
CASSKIRYNTDTQYF
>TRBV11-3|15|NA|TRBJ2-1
CASSLDEGSYNEQFF
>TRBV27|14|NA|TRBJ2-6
CASERVPGANVLTF
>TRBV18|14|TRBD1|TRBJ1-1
CASSTNRGDTEAFF
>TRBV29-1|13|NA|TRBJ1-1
CSAGSFPNTEAFF
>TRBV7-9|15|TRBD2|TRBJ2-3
CASSFAGGSTDTQYF
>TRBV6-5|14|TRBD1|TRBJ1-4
CATQETGRNEKLFF
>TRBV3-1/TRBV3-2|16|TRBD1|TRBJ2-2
CASSQADRVVTGELFF
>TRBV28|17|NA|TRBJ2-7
CASSLYRAGDPTYEQYF
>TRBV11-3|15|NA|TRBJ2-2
CASSLTGWNTGELFF
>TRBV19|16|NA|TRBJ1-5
CASSNTGQLLSQPQHF
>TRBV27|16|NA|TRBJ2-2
CASSKEGPHYTGELFF
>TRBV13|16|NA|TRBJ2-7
CASSLGSRELAYEQYF
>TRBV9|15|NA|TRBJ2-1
CASSVLYNSYNEQFF
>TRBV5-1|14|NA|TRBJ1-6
CASSQGHSNSPLHF
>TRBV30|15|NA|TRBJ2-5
CAWSVPQGLRETQYF
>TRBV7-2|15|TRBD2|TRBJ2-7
CASSLDPLAGREQYF
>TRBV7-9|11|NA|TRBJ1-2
CASSLGGGYTF
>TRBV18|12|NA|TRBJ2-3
CASSRSADTQYF
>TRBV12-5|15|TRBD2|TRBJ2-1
CASGWGLAEGNEQFF
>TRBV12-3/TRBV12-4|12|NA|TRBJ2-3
CASSLLADTQYF
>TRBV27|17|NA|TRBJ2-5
CASSLIGFGLPRETQYF
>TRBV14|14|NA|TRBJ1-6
CASSLTGFGSPLHF
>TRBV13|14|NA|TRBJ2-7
CASSAGLGYYEQYF
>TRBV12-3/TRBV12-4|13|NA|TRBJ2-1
CASSLSRRNEQFF
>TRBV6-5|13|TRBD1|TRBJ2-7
CASSTDRAHEQYF
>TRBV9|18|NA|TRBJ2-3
CASSTGGRVGVSTDTQYF
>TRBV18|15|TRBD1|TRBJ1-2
CASSPRQGENYGYTF
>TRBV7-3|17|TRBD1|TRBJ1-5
CASSAHTDRGRNQPQHF
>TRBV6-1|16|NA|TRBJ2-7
CASSVPLGGRSYEQYF
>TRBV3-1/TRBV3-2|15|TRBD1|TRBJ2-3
CASIQRQGAEGTQYF